A single sample gave rise to the 25 T cell receptor beta chains below, sequenced in a study of identical twins. TCRdb called the 5' RACE reads again in MiXCR, with one record for every CDR3 protein. The sample includes some 630,000 distinct CDR3 sequences, roughly 6.6% of them seen just once. The same sample was also studied in work on yellow fever vaccine responses in identical twins.

Sequenced sample: PBMCs. These receptors all stem from a woman under 30 in good health.

The rearrangement uses TRBV12-3 or TRBV12-4 and TRBJ2-7, with a weak D call TRBD1 (5 bases). Trimming took 3 bases from V and 4 from J, leaving 13 bases between them. This CDR3 comprises 14 residues. The CDR3 DNA sequence: TGTGCCAGCAGTTTTGAAGGGGCTTTTTACGAGCAGTACTTC. This encodes CASSFEGAFYEQYF.

This clonotype showed up many times. V is TRBV12-3 or TRBV12-4 and J is TRBJ2-3; the D is unclear. The CDR3 covers 14 residues. V was clipped by 1 base and J by 4 bases, with 9 bases between them. The CDR3 sequence is CASSLGRVADTQYF. Here the CDR3 DNA reads TGTGCCAGCAGTTTAGGTAGGGTGGCAGATACGCAGTATTTT.

The chain joins TRBV12-5 to TRBJ1-1; D not certain. The CDR3 is 13 amino acids. Germline CDR1 LGHNT, CDR2 FRNRAP. Trimming shortened V by 1 base and J by 1 base, and 4 bases separated the two germline ends. CDR3 in DNA: TGTGCTAGTGGTTTGGGGAGGAACACTGAAGCTTTCTTT. This sequence encodes CASGLGRNTEAFF.

The V and J genes are TRBV7-8 and TRBJ2-3, with 13 bases aligning to TRBD2. This CDR3 is 18 amino acids long. V gave up 4 bases and J gave up 2 bases; unmatched junction bases: 9. Germline V CDR1 and CDR2: SGHVS, FQNEAQ. Written as DNA, the CDR3 is TGTGCCAGCAGCTCACTAGCGGGAGGGTCCACTCTCACAGATACGCAGTATTTT. Its protein is CASSSLAGGSTLTDTQYF.

This clonotype occurred many times. The V and J genes are TRBV7-6 and TRBJ2-7, with unresolved D. V lost 5 bases and J lost 7, with 12 bases in between. Germline loops: CDR1 SGHVS, CDR2 FNYEAQ. This CDR3 is built from 12 residues. The DNA of the CDR3 is TGTGCCAGCAGCCAAATGGGTCTGGAGCAGTACTTC. Protein product: CASSQMGLEQYF.

The chain has TRBV20-1 and TRBJ2-1, with a tentative D call TRBD1 (6 bases). CDR1 and CDR2 (germline): DFQATT, SNEGSKA (reference sequence). Trimming stripped 0 bases from V and 0 bases from J, with 18 bases between. This CDR3 contains 18 residues. In DNA, the CDR3 is TGCAGTGCTAGAGAGGGGGCGGGCCCAATAGACTCCTACAATGAGCAGTTCTTC. This encodes CSAREGAGPIDSYNEQFF.

This clonotype has more than one count but fewer than ten. The J gene is TRBJ1-2, the V gene TRBV6-1, with D perhaps matching TRBD1 (6 bases). Germline V CDR1 and CDR2: MNHNS, SASEGT. This CDR3 spans 17 amino acids. Between the trimmed V and J ends, which lost 6 bases and 8 bases, there was a span of 28 bases. The CDR3 sequence: CASSPPVYAGDGGGYTF. The CDR3, as DNA: TGTGCCAGCAGCCCACCCGTGTACGCAGGGGACGGGGGCGGCTACACCTTC.

This clonotype was seen many times. The chain uses TRBV12-3 or TRBV12-4 and TRBJ2-1, with 14 bases fitting TRBD2. J lost 8 bases, V lost 7 bases, and 7 bases had no gene match. The CDR3 has 15 amino acids. The CDR3 sequence: CASTLRLAGGDEQFF. DNA of the CDR3: TGTGCCAGCACTTTGAGACTAGCGGGAGGGGATGAGCAGTTCTTC.

This clonotype was detected ten times or more. The chain joins TRBV27 to TRBJ1-6; D is possibly TRBD1 (5 bases). The CDR3 loop spans 16 amino acids. CDR1 is MNHEY, CDR2 SMNVEV, per germline (reference sequence). Deletions cut 3 bases from V and 9 bases from J, with 18 bases between. The CDR3 is CASSLFSRQTLSPLHF. The CDR3 nucleotides read TGTGCCAGCAGTTTGTTTTCGAGACAGACACTTTCACCCCTCCACTTT.

This clonotype was observed a few times. The rearrangement links TRBV2 to TRBJ2-2; TRBD2 matches at 11 bases. Germline V gene data show CDR1 as SNHLY and CDR2 as FYNNEI. V dropped 6 bases and J dropped 6; count of bases not matched to a gene: 9. The CDR3 covers 16 residues. CDR3 nucleotide sequence: TGTGCCAGCAGCTACACTAGCGGGAGTAGCTCCGGGGAGCTGTTTTTT. Encoded protein: CASSYTSGSSSGELFF. The full variable domain, in which reference TRBV2 and TRBJ2-2 provide the parts outside the CDR3, is EPEVTQTPSHQVTQMGQEVILRCVPISNHLYFYWYRQILGQKVEFLVSFYNNEISEKSEIFDDQFSVERPDGSNFTLKIRSTKLEDSAMYFCASSYTSGSSSGELFFGEGSRLTVL.

V gene TRBV20-1 combines with J gene TRBJ2-7, with D maybe TRBD1 (6 bases). The CDR3 covers 15 residues. Trimming cost V 0 bases and J 3 bases, with 15 bases left between them. Germline V gene data show CDR1 as DFQATT and CDR2 as SNEGSKA (reference sequence). This CDR3 reads CSARDVGASSYEQYV. The CDR3 nucleotides are TGCAGTGCTAGAGATGTGGGGGCCTCAAGCTACGAGCAGTACGTC.

In this sample, this clonotype turned up a few times. The V call is TRBV5-6, the J call TRBJ2-1; D gene uncertain. This CDR3 comprises 13 residues. V was trimmed by 0 bases and J by 6 bases, leaving 7 bases between them. Germline V gives CDR1 SGHDT, CDR2 YYEEEE. This CDR3 is CASSLDTPNEQFF. The CDR3 coding sequence is TGTGCCAGCAGCTTGGACACTCCCAATGAGCAGTTCTTC.

This clonotype has a handful of counts. J is TRBJ1-2 and V is TRBV6-1; 7 positions match TRBD1. This CDR3 is built from 14 residues. The ends lost 5 bases at V and 5 bases at J; junction bases unmatched: 8. Germline loops: CDR1 MNHNS, CDR2 SASEGT. CDR3 DNA: TGTGCCAGCAGTCCAGAGACAGGGCCATATGGCTACACCTTC. The encoded protein is CASSPETGPYGYTF.

The chain carries TRBV6-5 and TRBJ1-2; no clear D. The V and J ends lost 2 bases and 1 base respectively, with 8 bases between them. This CDR3 has 14 amino acids. Germline CDR1 and CDR2: MNHEY and SVGAGI. In DNA form, the CDR3 reads TGTGCCAGCAGTTACGACGGACTTAACTATGGCTACACCTTC. Protein sequence: CASSYDGLNYGYTF.

This clonotype was observed a handful of times. The gene calls are TRBV5-1 and TRBJ2-5, with 7 bases aligning to TRBD1. The V and J ends lost 4 bases and 3 bases, in that order; junction bases with no gene match: 6. Germline V gene sequence: CDR1 SGHRS, CDR2 YFSETQ. This CDR3 has 14 residues. The CDR3 nucleotides are TGCGCCAGCAGCACGGGACAGCCTAAAGAGACCCAGTACTTC. This translates into CASSTGQPKETQYF. Combining the CDR3 with reference TRBV5-1 and TRBJ2-5 gives the whole variable domain KAGVTQTPRYLIKTRGQQVTLSCSPISGHRSVSWYQQTPGQGLQFLFEYFSETQRNKGNFPGRFSGRQFSNSRSEMNVSTLELGDSALYLCASSTGQPKETQYFGPGTRLLVL.

The chain has TRBV7-6 and TRBJ2-7; 9 nucleotides match TRBD1. The CDR3 covers 14 residues. Losses at the gene ends were 9 bases for V and 0 bases for J; bases not matched to a gene: 6. Germline assignment: CDR1 SGHVS and CDR2 FNYEAQ. The CDR3 loop reads CASQGTGSSYEQYF. CDR3 nucleotide sequence: TGTGCCAGTCAAGGGACAGGGAGCTCCTACGAGCAGTACTTC.

At least ten counts were recorded for this clonotype. CDR3 region: CASSLGPRGNSYNEQFF. CDR3 in DNA: TGCGCCAGCAGTCTAGGCCCCAGGGGAAACTCCTACAATGAGCAGTTCTTC. The rearrangement joins TRBV5-1 to TRBJ2-1, with D perhaps TRBD1 (6 bases). CDR3 length: 17 amino acids. The germline gives CDR1 SGHRS, CDR2 YFSETQ. V lost 5 bases to trimming and J lost 0 bases, with 18 bases between them.

In its sample, this clonotype was seen many times. The gene calls are TRBV6-5 and TRBJ2-7, with 11 bases that match TRBD1. The V segment lost 1 base and the J segment 6 bases; nucleotides outside the gene matches: 8. The CDR3 runs 16 residues. Germline V gives CDR1 MNHEY, CDR2 SVGAGI. The CDR3 region is CASSYFKPGTGGEQYF. In DNA, the CDR3 is TGTGCCAGCAGTTACTTTAAGCCCGGGACAGGGGGCGAGCAGTACTTC.

Ten or more counts support this clonotype. V and J are TRBV18 and TRBJ1-2, with D tentatively TRBD1 (5 bases). The V and J ends lost 3 bases and 4 bases respectively, with 12 bases between them. Germline V gene sequence: CDR1 KGHSH, CDR2 LQKENI. The CDR3 extends over 14 amino acids. The CDR3 spells CASSPGQLFYGYTF. The CDR3, as DNA: TGTGCCAGCTCACCGGGGCAACTTTTCTATGGCTACACCTTC.

Many counts were recorded for this clonotype. Here the CDR3 DNA reads TGCGCCAGCAGCAAGTATAGCGGGGGGGCGTCAGATACGCAGTATTTT. It is translated as CASSKYSGGASDTQYF. V gene TRBV5-1 combines with J gene TRBJ2-3; 11 nucleotides align to TRBD2. Unmatched junction bases numbered 8, after V lost 4 bases and J lost 4 bases. This CDR3 is 16 amino acids long. CDR1 SGHRS and CDR2 YFSETQ come from the germline V gene.

The sample holds many counts of this clonotype. This chain joins TRBV5-1 and TRBJ1-2; D is uncertain. The germline gives CDR1 SGHRS, CDR2 YFSETQ. This CDR3 has 15 amino acids. With 0 bases removed from V and 3 bases from J, the gap between germline ends came to 12 bases. In DNA form, the CDR3 reads TGCGCCAGCAGCTTGGTTGCCGATGCTGACTATGGCTACACCTTC. Protein sequence: CASSLVADADYGYTF. The full variable domain, with the rest looked up from reference TRBV5-1 and TRBJ1-2, is KAGVTQTPRYLIKTRGQQVTLSCSPISGHRSVSWYQQTPGQGLQFLFEYFSETQRNKGNFPGRFSGRQFSNSRSEMNVSTLELGDSALYLCASSLVADADYGYTFGSGTRLTVV.

The sample holds many counts of this clonotype. This CDR3 is CASSFVGAGQPQHF. CDR3 DNA sequence: TGTGCCAGCAGCTTTGTTGGGGCGGGTCAGCCCCAGCATTTT. The chain links TRBV7-2 to TRBJ1-5, with D perhaps matching TRBD1 (5 bases). The V end lost 3 bases, the J end lost 6 bases, and 12 bases lay between the germline ends. Germline CDR1 SGHTA, CDR2 FQGNSA. This CDR3 has 14 amino acids.

In its sample, this clonotype was seen a few times. V is TRBV5-1 and J is TRBJ2-3, with D perhaps TRBD2 (5 bases). Trimming left V 0 bases short and J 0 bases short, with 11 bases between. The CDR3 contains 16 residues. Germline V CDR1 and CDR2: SGHRS, YFSETQ. The DNA of the CDR3 is TGCGCCAGCAGCTTGGGGTACAGCGGAAGCACAGATACGCAGTATTTT. Translation: CASSLGYSGSTDTQYF.

This clonotype was picked up many times. The chain uses TRBV11-2 and TRBJ1-4; no clear D. CDR1 is SGHAT and CDR2 is FQNNGV in the germline V gene. This CDR3 is built from 15 residues. The V gene lost 5 bases and the J gene lost 8 bases, with 18 bases spanning the gap. CDR3 amino acids: CASSPEGRPGEKLFF. In DNA, the CDR3 is TGTGCCAGCAGCCCCGAGGGAAGGCCGGGAGAAAAACTGTTTTTT. Full variable domain (rest looked up from reference TRBV11-2 and TRBJ1-4): EAGVAQSPRYKIIEKRQSVAFWCNPISGHATLYWYQQILGQGPKLLIQFQNNGVVDDSQLPKDRFSAERLKGVDSTLKIQPAKLEDSAVYLCASSPEGRPGEKLFFGSGTQLSVL.

The J gene is TRBJ2-5, the V gene TRBV10-3; D is perhaps TRBD1 or TRBD2 (6 bases each). This CDR3 region has 14 residues. Germline assignment: CDR1 ENHRY and CDR2 SYGVKD. V was trimmed by 7 bases and J by 5 bases, leaving 17 bases between them. CDR3 DNA sequence: TGTGCCATCACCGAAGGGGGGCAGGTGGAGACCCAGTACTTC. Encoded protein: CAITEGGQVETQYF.